The clone carrying this TCR beta chain showed up just a few times. The entry originates in a study of molecular identifiers for immune sequencing clone quantification. Germline values: CDR1 LNHDA, CDR2 SQIVND (reference sequence). The CDR3 runs to 14 residues. V was pared by 9 bases and J by 6 bases, with 18 bases between. TCRdb re-analysed the PCR reads in MiXCR, keeping a single row per CDR3 protein. The sample shows 490,000 or so distinct CDR3 sequences, 20% to 25% of them seen only once. The source of this sequence is a human donor in good health. Some libraries in this study had Jurkat cell RNA spiked in. Sequences were obtained from naive CD8+ T cells from blood, with Jurkat cell RNA spiked in. Subset: FACS-sorted CD8+CD4-CCR7+CD45RA+ naive T cells. The genes are TRBV19 and TRBJ1-5; a possible D gene is TRBD1 (6 bases). The CDR3 coding sequence is TGTGCCAGCACCACCCAGGGGACGGCTCAGCCCCAGCATTTT. Residues: CASTTQGTAQPQHF.